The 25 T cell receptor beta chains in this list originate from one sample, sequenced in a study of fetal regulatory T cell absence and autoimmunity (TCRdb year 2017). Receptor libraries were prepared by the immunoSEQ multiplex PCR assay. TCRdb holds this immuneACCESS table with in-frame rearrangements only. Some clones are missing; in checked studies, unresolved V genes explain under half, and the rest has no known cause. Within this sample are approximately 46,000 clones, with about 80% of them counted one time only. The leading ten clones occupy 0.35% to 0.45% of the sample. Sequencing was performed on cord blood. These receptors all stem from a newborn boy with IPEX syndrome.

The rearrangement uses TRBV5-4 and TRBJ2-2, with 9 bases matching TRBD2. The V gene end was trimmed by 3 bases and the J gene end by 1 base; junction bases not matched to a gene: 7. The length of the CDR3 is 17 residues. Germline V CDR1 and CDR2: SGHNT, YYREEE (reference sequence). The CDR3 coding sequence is TGTGCCAGCAGCTCCCCCCGGCGGGGGGGGAACACCGGGGAGCTGTTTTTT. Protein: CASSSPRRGGNTGELFF.

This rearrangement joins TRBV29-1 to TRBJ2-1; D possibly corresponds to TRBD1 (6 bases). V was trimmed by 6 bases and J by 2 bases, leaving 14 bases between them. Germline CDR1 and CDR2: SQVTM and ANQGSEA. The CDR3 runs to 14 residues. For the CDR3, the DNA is TGCAGCGTCAATACAGGGAACGCCTACAATGAGCAGTTCTTC. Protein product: CSVNTGNAYNEQFF.

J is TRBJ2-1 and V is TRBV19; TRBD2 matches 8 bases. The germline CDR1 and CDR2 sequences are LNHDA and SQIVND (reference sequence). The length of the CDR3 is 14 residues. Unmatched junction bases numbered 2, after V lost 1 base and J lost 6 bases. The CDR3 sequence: CASSIAAGGNEQFF. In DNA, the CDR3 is TGTGCCAGTAGTATAGCTGCGGGGGGCAATGAGCAGTTCTTC.

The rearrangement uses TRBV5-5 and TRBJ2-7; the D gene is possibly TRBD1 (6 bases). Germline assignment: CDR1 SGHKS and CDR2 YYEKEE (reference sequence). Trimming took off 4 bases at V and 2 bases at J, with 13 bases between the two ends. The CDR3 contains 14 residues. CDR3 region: CASSPGGFPYEQYF. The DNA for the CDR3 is TGTGCCAGCAGCCCTGGGGGCTTCCCCTACGAGCAGTACTTC.

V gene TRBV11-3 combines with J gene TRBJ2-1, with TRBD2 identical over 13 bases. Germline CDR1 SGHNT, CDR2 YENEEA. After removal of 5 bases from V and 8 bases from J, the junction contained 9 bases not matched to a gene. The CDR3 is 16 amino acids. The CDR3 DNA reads TGTGCCAGCAGCCCCGCTTGGACTAGCGGGAGTGATGAGCAGTTCTTC. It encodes CASSPAWTSGSDEQFF.

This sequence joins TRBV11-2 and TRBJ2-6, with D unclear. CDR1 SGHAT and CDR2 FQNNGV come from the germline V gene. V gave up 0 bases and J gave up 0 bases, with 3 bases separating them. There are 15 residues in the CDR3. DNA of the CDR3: TGTGCCAGCAGCTTAGACAGCTCTGGGGCCAACGTCCTGACTTTC. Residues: CASSLDSSGANVLTF.

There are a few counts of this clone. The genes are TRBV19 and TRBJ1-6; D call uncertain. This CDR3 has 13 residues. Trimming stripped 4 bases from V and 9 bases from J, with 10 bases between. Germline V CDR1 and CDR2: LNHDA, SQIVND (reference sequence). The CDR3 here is CASSNRNPSPLHF. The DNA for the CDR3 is TGTGCCAGTAGTAACAGAAACCCTTCACCCCTCCACTTT.

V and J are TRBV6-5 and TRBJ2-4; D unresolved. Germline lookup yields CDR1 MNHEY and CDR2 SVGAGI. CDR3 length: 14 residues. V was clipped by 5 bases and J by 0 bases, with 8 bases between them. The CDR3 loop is CASSPILAKNIQYF. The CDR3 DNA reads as TGTGCCAGCAGTCCCATCTTAGCCAAAAACATTCAGTACTTC.

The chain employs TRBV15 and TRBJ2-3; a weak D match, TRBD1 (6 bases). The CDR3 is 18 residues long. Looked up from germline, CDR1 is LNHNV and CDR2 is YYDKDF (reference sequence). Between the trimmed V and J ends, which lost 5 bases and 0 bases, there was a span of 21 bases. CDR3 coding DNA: TGTGCCACCAGCGCAGGGGAAGGGAACTTTCGGAGCACAGATACGCAGTATTTT. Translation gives CATSAGEGNFRSTDTQYF.

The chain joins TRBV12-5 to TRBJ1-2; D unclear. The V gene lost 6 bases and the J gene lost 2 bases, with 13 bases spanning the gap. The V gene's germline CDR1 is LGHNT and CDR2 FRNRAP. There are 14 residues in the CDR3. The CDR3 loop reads CASGSGRPNYGYTF. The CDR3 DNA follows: TGTGCTAGTGGCTCCGGGCGTCCCAACTATGGCTACACCTTC.

CDR3 nucleotide sequence: TGTGCCAGGGGGACAGGGTACAATGAGCAGTTCTTC. Its protein is CARGTGYNEQFF. The V and J genes are TRBV19 and TRBJ2-1; 9 bases align to TRBD1. The length of the CDR3 is 12 residues. V trimming: 9 bases; J trimming: 4 bases; junction bases outside the gene matches: 1. The V gene's germline CDR1 is LNHDA and CDR2 SQIVND (reference sequence).

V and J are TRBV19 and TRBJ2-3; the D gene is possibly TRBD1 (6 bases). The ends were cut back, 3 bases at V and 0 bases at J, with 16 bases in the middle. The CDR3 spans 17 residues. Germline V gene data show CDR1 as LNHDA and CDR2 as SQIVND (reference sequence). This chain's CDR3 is CASSMTTQGLSTDTQYF. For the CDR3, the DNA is TGTGCCAGTAGTATGACAACCCAGGGGCTTAGCACAGATACGCAGTATTTT.

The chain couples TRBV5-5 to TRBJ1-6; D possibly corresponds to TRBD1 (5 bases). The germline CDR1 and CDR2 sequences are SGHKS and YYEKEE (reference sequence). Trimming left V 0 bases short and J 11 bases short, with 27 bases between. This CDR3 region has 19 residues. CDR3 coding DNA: TGTGCCAGCAGCTTGGGCGCGGGGCGCAGGGCGAGTTTTGGGCCACCCCTCCACTTT. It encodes CASSLGAGRRASFGPPLHF.

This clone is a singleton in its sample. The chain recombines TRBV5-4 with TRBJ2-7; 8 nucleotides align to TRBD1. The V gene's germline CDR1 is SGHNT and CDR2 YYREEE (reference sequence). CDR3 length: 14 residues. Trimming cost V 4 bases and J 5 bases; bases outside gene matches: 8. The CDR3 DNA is TGTGCCAGCAGCCGACAGGGGATGGTTCACGAGCAGTACTTC. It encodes CASSRQGMVHEQYF.

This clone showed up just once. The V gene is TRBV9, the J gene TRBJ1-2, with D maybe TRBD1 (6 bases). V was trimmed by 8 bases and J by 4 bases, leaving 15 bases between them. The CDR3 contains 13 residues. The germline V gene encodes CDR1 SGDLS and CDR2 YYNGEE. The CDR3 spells CASRKGGTYGYTF. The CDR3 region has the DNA TGTGCCAGTCGGAAGGGGGGGACCTATGGCTACACCTTC.

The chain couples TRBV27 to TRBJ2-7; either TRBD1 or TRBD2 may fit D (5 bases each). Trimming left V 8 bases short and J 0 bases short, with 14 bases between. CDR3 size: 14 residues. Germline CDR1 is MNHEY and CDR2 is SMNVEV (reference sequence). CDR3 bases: TGTGCCAGCGGGACGGGCAGACTCTCCTACGAGCAGTACTTC. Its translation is CASGTGRLSYEQYF.

CDR3 nucleotide sequence: TGTGCCATCTCAACGAGCGGGGTTCAAGAGACCCAGTACTTC. Amino acids: CAISTSGVQETQYF. The J gene is TRBJ2-5, the V gene TRBV10-3; TRBD2 matches 7 bases. The ends lost 8 bases at V and 2 bases at J; junction bases unmatched: 8. Germline-derived CDR1 and CDR2 are ENHRY and SYGVKD. The CDR3 totals 14 residues.

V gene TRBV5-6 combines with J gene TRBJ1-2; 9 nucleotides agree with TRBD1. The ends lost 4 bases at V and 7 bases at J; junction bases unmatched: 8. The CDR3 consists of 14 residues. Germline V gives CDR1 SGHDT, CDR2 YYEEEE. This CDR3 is CASSTGTGYIGYTF. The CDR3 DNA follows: TGTGCCAGCAGCACCGGGACAGGGTATATTGGCTACACCTTC.

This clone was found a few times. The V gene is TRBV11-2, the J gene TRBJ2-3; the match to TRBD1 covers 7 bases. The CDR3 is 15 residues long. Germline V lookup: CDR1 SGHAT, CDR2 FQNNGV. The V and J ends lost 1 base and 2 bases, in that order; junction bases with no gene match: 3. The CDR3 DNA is TGTGCCAGCAGCTTAGGGACAGGACCCACAGATACGCAGTATTTT. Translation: CASSLGTGPTDTQYF.

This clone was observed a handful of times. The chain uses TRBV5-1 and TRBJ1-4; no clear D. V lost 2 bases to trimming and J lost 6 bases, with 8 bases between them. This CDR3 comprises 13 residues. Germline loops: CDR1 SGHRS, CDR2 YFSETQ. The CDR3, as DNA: TGCGCCAGCAGCTTTAACAGTCATGAAAAACTGTTTTTT. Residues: CASSFNSHEKLFF. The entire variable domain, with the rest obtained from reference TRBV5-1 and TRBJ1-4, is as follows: KAGVTQTPRYLIKTRGQQVTLSCSPISGHRSVSWYQQTPGQGLQFLFEYFSETQRNKGNFPGRFSGRQFSNSRSEMNVSTLELGDSALYLCASSFNSHEKLFFGSGTQLSVL.

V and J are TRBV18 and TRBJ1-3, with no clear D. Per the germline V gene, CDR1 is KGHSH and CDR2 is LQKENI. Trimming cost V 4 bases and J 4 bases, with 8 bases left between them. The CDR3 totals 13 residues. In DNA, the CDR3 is TGTGCCAGCTCACGGACGGAGGGAAACACCATATATTTT. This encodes CASSRTEGNTIYF.

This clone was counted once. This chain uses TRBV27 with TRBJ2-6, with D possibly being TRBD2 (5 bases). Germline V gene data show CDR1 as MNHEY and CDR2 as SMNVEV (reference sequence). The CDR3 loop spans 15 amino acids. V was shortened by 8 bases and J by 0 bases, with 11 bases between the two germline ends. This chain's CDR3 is CASALGLSGANVLTF. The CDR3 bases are TGTGCCAGCGCCCTAGGACTCTCTGGGGCCAACGTCCTGACTTTC. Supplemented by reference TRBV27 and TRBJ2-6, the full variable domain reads EAQVTQNPRYLITVTGKKLTVTCSQNMNHEYMSWYRQDPGLGLRQIYYSMNVEVTDKGDVPEGYKVSRKEKRNFPLILESPSPNQTSLYFCASALGLSGANVLTFGAGSRLTVL.

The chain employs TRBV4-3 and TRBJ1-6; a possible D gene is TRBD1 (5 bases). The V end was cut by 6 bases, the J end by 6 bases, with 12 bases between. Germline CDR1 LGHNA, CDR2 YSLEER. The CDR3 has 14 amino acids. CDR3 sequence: CASSLNGGNSPLHF. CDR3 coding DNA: TGCGCCAGCAGTCTGAACGGGGGTAATTCACCCCTCCACTTT.

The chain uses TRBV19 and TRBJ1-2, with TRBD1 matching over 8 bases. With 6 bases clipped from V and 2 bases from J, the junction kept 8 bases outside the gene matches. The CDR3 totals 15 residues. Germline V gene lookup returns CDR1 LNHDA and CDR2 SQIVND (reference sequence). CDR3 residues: CASSQTGAPNYGYTF. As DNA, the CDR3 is TGTGCCAGTAGCCAGACAGGGGCCCCCAACTATGGCTACACCTTC.

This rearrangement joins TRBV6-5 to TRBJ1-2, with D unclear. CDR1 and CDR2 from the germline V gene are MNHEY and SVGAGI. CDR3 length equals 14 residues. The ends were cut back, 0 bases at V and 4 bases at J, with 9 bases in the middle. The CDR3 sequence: CASSYSGTSYGYTF. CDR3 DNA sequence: TGTGCCAGCAGTTACTCGGGAACCTCCTATGGCTACACCTTC.